Listed below are T cell receptor beta chains from one sample, sequenced in a study of shared clonotypes between healthy human individuals. Sequenced by immunoSEQ multiplex PCR; TCRdb stores in-frame clones only, minus some. The data show fewer than 400,000 clones, around 74% seen once. Sequenced sample: memory CD4+ T cells sorted from blood. These receptors originate from a man aged 30 to 45 in good health. The CDR3 runs from the conserved cysteine through the conserved F or W. The D gene is left open where the match is weak. Clone size is shown for a subset of rows, as once, few, many or a class of expanded clone.

d_gene: .; v_gene: TRBV21-1; j_gene: TRBJ1-1; abundance: .; CDR3nt: TGTGCCAGCAGCAAAGTCCTTCCGGACAGCACCTGCCAGATGAACACTGAAGCTTTCTTT; CDR3aa: CASSKVLPDSTCQMNTEAFF
d_gene: .; v_gene: TRBV7-2; j_gene: TRBJ2-1; abundance: .; CDR3nt: TGTGCCAGCAGCTTACCCCGCGGAGCCTACAATGAGCAGTTCTTC; CDR3aa: CASSLPRGAYNEQFF
d_gene: .; v_gene: TRBV15; j_gene: TRBJ2-3; abundance: .; CDR3nt: TGTGCCACCAGCGGGGGCTTAGCGGCAAGCACAGATACGCAGTATTTT; CDR3aa: CATSGGLAASTDTQYF
d_gene: TRBD2; v_gene: TRBV5-4; j_gene: TRBJ2-7; abundance: once; CDR3nt: TGTGCCAGCAGCCCATCTCCTAGCGGGAACCACGAGCAGTACTTC; CDR3aa: CASSPSPSGNHEQYF
d_gene: .; v_gene: TRBV2; j_gene: TRBJ1-3; abundance: .; CDR3nt: TGTGCCAGCAGTGAATCTGTCGCCGGGGACACCATATATTTT; CDR3aa: CASSESVAGDTIYF
d_gene: .; v_gene: TRBV27; j_gene: TRBJ1-4; abundance: .; CDR3nt: TGTGCCAGCAGAGGTTGGACCTCTGCAACTAATGAAAAACTGTTTTTT; CDR3aa: CASRGWTSATNEKLFF
d_gene: .; v_gene: TRBV6-1; j_gene: TRBJ2-7; abundance: .; CDR3nt: TGTGCCAGCAGACGCGAAGGTGGCAGCACCTACGAGCAGTACTTC; CDR3aa: CASRREGGSTYEQYF
d_gene: .; v_gene: TRBV5-1; j_gene: TRBJ2-1; abundance: .; CDR3nt: TGCGCCAGCTCGCGGGACATCTACAATGAGCAGTTCTTC; CDR3aa: CASSRDIYNEQFF
d_gene: .; v_gene: TRBV5-5; j_gene: TRBJ2-3; abundance: .; CDR3nt: TGTGCCAGCAGCTTGGTCCCAGGCACAGATACGCAGTATTTT; CDR3aa: CASSLVPGTDTQYF
d_gene: TRBD1; v_gene: TRBV2; j_gene: TRBJ1-1; abundance: .; CDR3nt: TGTGCCAGCAGAGGTACAGGGGGGGGGACTGAAGCTTTCTTT; CDR3aa: CASRGTGGGTEAFF
d_gene: .; v_gene: TRBV19; j_gene: TRBJ2-3; abundance: .; CDR3nt: TGTGCCAGTAGCGTTAGCACAGATACGCAGTATTTT; CDR3aa: CASSVSTDTQYF
d_gene: .; v_gene: TRBV10-3; j_gene: TRBJ2-1; abundance: many; CDR3nt: TGTGCCATCAGGCCCGGGGGCGCGTACAATGAGCAGTTCTTC; CDR3aa: CAIRPGGAYNEQFF
d_gene: .; v_gene: TRBV2; j_gene: TRBJ2-6; abundance: few; CDR3nt: TGTGCCAGCAGGCGAGGGGCGGGTGGGGCCAACGTCCTGACTTTC; CDR3aa: CASRRGAGGANVLTF
d_gene: .; v_gene: TRBV18; j_gene: TRBJ2-5; abundance: .; CDR3nt: TGTGCCAGCTCACCACTTTCCGGGGGCCAGGAGACCCAGTACTTC; CDR3aa: CASSPLSGGQETQYF
d_gene: TRBD2; v_gene: TRBV29-1; j_gene: TRBJ2-3; abundance: .; CDR3nt: TGCAGCGTGAGGACTAGCGGGAACACAGATACGCAGTATTTT; CDR3aa: CSVRTSGNTDTQYF
d_gene: .; v_gene: TRBV2; j_gene: TRBJ2-7; abundance: .; CDR3nt: TGTGCCCAGGGCGCTAGGGACGAGCAGTACTTC; CDR3aa: CAQGARDEQYF
d_gene: .; v_gene: TRBV6-1; j_gene: TRBJ1-4; abundance: few; CDR3nt: TGTGCCAGCAGTCAGGGACCGGACGGAAATGAAAAACTGTTTTTT; CDR3aa: CASSQGPDGNEKLFF
d_gene: TRBD1; v_gene: TRBV9; j_gene: TRBJ2-5; abundance: once; CDR3nt: TGTGCCAGCAGCCCCGGGACAGGGACCGTAAATCGGGGAGAGACCCAGTACTTC; CDR3aa: CASSPGTGTVNRGETQYF
d_gene: .; v_gene: TRBV9; j_gene: TRBJ2-2; abundance: few; CDR3nt: TGTGCCAGCAGCGGCTACATGGGACGGTCGAACACCGGGGAGCTGTTTTTT; CDR3aa: CASSGYMGRSNTGELFF
d_gene: TRBD2; v_gene: TRBV25-1; j_gene: TRBJ2-1; abundance: .; CDR3nt: TGTGCCAGCAGGGAGACTAGCGGGAGGAGGAATGAGCAGTTCTTC; CDR3aa: CASRETSGRRNEQFF
d_gene: TRBD1; v_gene: TRBV5-8; j_gene: TRBJ1-2; abundance: .; CDR3nt: TGTGCCAGCAGCTTGGGCCAGGGGGGACAGGTACCCTATGGCTACACCTTC; CDR3aa: CASSLGQGGQVPYGYTF
d_gene: .; v_gene: TRBV7-9; j_gene: TRBJ1-2; abundance: .; CDR3nt: TGTGCCAGCAGCTTCCGGTCGGGCGGCTACACCTTC; CDR3aa: CASSFRSGGYTF
d_gene: TRBD2; v_gene: TRBV29-1; j_gene: TRBJ2-1; abundance: .; CDR3nt: TGCAGCGCCAGAGCCGGGACTAGCGGGGAATCGGAGCAGTTCTTC; CDR3aa: CSARAGTSGESEQFF
d_gene: .; v_gene: TRBV25-1; j_gene: TRBJ2-3; abundance: .; CDR3nt: TGTGCCAGCAGTGATGAGCTGTCTGGGACAGATACGCAGTATTTT; CDR3aa: CASSDELSGTDTQYF
d_gene: TRBD2; v_gene: TRBV2; j_gene: TRBJ2-3; abundance: .; CDR3nt: TGTGCCAGCAGTCCCTATGTACTAGCGGGAGAAGATACGCAGTATTTT; CDR3aa: CASSPYVLAGEDTQYF
d_gene: TRBD1; v_gene: TRBV29-1; j_gene: TRBJ2-1; abundance: .; CDR3nt: TGCAGCGTTGAAGGAGGGACAGGGGCCACTGAGCAGTTCTTC; CDR3aa: CSVEGGTGATEQFF
d_gene: .; v_gene: TRBV19; j_gene: TRBJ2-2; abundance: .; CDR3nt: TGTGCCAGTAGTATTTCAAGGAGATTGAACACCGGGGAGCTGTTTTTT; CDR3aa: CASSISRRLNTGELFF
d_gene: TRBD1; v_gene: TRBV25-1; j_gene: TRBJ1-4; abundance: .; CDR3nt: TGTGCCAGCAGGGCAGGGGGCATTGAAAAACTGTTTTTT; CDR3aa: CASRAGGIEKLFF
d_gene: .; v_gene: TRBV4-1; j_gene: TRBJ2-3; abundance: many; CDR3nt: TGCGCCAGCAGCCAAGTTAAGGAGGGTACGCAGTATTTT; CDR3aa: CASSQVKEGTQYF
d_gene: TRBD1; v_gene: TRBV18; j_gene: TRBJ1-2; abundance: once; CDR3nt: TGTGCCAGCTCACATATACAGGGGGCGGATGGCTACACCTTC; CDR3aa: CASSHIQGADGYTF
d_gene: TRBD2; v_gene: TRBV5-4; j_gene: TRBJ2-3; abundance: .; CDR3nt: TGTGCCAGCAGCTTGAGACTAGCGGGACCTAGCACAGATACGCAGTATTTT; CDR3aa: CASSLRLAGPSTDTQYF
d_gene: .; v_gene: TRBV7-2; j_gene: TRBJ2-5; abundance: .; CDR3nt: TGTGCCAGCAGCTTAGAATCAGGCGGTGGGACCCAGTACTTC; CDR3aa: CASSLESGGGTQYF
d_gene: .; v_gene: TRBV4-3; j_gene: TRBJ2-7; abundance: .; CDR3nt: TGCGCCAGCAGCCAACACGAGTCCTACGAGCAGTACTTC; CDR3aa: CASSQHESYEQYF
d_gene: .; v_gene: TRBV5-4; j_gene: TRBJ2-1; abundance: once; CDR3nt: TGTGCCAGCAGCTTGGGGGGGTCAGGGCTAAGAAATGAGCAGTTCTTC; CDR3aa: CASSLGGSGLRNEQFF
d_gene: .; v_gene: TRBV6-5; j_gene: TRBJ1-4; abundance: few; CDR3nt: TGTGCCAGCAGTTCACGTGGGACTAATGAAAAACTGTTTTTT; CDR3aa: CASSSRGTNEKLFF
d_gene: .; v_gene: TRBV27; j_gene: TRBJ2-4; abundance: .; CDR3nt: TGTGCCAGCAGTTTGAATGCGGGTCTGGCCAAAAACATTCAGTACTTC; CDR3aa: CASSLNAGLAKNIQYF
d_gene: .; v_gene: TRBV19; j_gene: TRBJ2-1; abundance: .; CDR3nt: TGTGCCAGTAGTATGAGACAGAACAATGAGCAGTTCTTC; CDR3aa: CASSMRQNNEQFF
d_gene: .; v_gene: TRBV10-1; j_gene: TRBJ2-1; abundance: .; CDR3nt: TGCGCCAGCAGTGAGCTTGGCGTTGAGCAGTTCTTC; CDR3aa: CASSELGVEQFF
d_gene: .; v_gene: TRBV5-1; j_gene: TRBJ2-5; abundance: .; CDR3nt: TGCGCCAGCAGCAGCGCTGCGCCCGGGGAGACCCAGTACTTC; CDR3aa: CASSSAAPGETQYF
d_gene: .; v_gene: TRBV7-6; j_gene: TRBJ2-1; abundance: .; CDR3nt: TGTGCCAGCAGCTTAGGGGCTAGTTACTATGAGCAGTTCTTC; CDR3aa: CASSLGASYYEQFF
d_gene: TRBD1; v_gene: TRBV6-1; j_gene: TRBJ1-1; abundance: .; CDR3nt: TGTGCCAGCAGTGAAGGACAGGGGAACACTGAAGCTTTCTTT; CDR3aa: CASSEGQGNTEAFF
d_gene: .; v_gene: TRBV19; j_gene: TRBJ1-1; abundance: many; CDR3nt: TGTGCCAGTAGTCGTGCAGCCTTGAACACTGAAGCTTTCTTT; CDR3aa: CASSRAALNTEAFF
d_gene: TRBD1; v_gene: TRBV7-2; j_gene: TRBJ2-1; abundance: few; CDR3nt: TGTGCCAGCAGCCCGACAGGGGGCATAGGTGAGCAGTTCTTC; CDR3aa: CASSPTGGIGEQFF
d_gene: .; v_gene: TRBV2; j_gene: TRBJ1-1; abundance: few; CDR3nt: TGTGCCAGCAGTGAAGGGGTCGGCACTGAAGCTTTCTTT; CDR3aa: CASSEGVGTEAFF
d_gene: TRBD1; v_gene: TRBV7-9; j_gene: TRBJ1-5; abundance: .; CDR3nt: TGTGCCAGCAGCTACGGGACAGGGGGCAATCAGCCCCAGCATTTT; CDR3aa: CASSYGTGGNQPQHF
d_gene: .; v_gene: TRBV2; j_gene: TRBJ1-6; abundance: .; CDR3nt: TGTGCCAGCAGTGATAGGGGCCTCCGCTCACCCCTCCACTTT; CDR3aa: CASSDRGLRSPLHF
d_gene: TRBD1; v_gene: TRBV29-1; j_gene: TRBJ2-7; abundance: .; CDR3nt: TGCAGCGTTGGCCTGGGAGAATCCGGGACAGTCACTCACGAGCAGTACTTC; CDR3aa: CSVGLGESGTVTHEQYF
d_gene: TRBD1; v_gene: TRBV6-6; j_gene: TRBJ2-1; abundance: few; CDR3nt: TGTGCCAGCAGCGACAGGGGGTTTTACAATGAGCAGTTCTTC; CDR3aa: CASSDRGFYNEQFF
d_gene: TRBD2; v_gene: TRBV28; j_gene: TRBJ2-7; abundance: .; CDR3nt: TGTGCCAGCAGGACGGGACTAGCGGGAGGCCGCGAGCAGTACTTC; CDR3aa: CASRTGLAGGREQYF